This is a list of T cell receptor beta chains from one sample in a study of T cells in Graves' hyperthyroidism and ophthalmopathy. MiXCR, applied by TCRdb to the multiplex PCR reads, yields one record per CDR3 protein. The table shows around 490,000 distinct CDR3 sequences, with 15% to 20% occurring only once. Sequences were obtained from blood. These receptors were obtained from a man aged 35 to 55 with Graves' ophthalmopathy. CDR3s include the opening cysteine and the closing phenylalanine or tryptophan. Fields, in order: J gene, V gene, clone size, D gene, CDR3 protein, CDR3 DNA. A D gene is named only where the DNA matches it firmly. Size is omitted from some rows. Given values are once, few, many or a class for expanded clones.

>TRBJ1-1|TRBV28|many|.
CASSLLPGNTEAFF
TGTGCCAGCAGTTTACTCCCAGGGAACACTGAAGCTTTCTTT
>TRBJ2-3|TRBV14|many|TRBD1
CASMTGGTDTQYF
TGTGCCAGCATGACAGGGGGCACAGATACGCAGTATTTT
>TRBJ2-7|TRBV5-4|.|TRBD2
CASSLRSGRGYEQYF
TGTGCCAGCAGCTTGCGGAGCGGGAGAGGTTACGAGCAGTACTTC
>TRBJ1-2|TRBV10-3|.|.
CAIREGNYGYTF
TGTGCCATCAGAGAGGGTAACTATGGCTACACCTTC
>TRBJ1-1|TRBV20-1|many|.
CSPLTDHTEAFF
TGCAGTCCTTTGACGGACCACACTGAAGCTTTCTTT
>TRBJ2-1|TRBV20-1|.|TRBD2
CSAANGGRVNEQFF
TGCAGTGCTGCTAACGGCGGGAGGGTAAATGAGCAGTTCTTC
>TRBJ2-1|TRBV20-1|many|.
CSARLKGDNEQFF
TGCAGTGCTAGACTTAAGGGCGACAATGAGCAGTTCTTC
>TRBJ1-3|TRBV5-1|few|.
CASSLQGFGNTIYF
TGCGCCAGCAGCCTACAGGGTTTCGGAAACACCATATATTTT
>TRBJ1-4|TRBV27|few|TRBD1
CASSRGTGEGEKLFF
TGTGCCAGCAGTCGAGGGACAGGGGAGGGCGAAAAACTGTTTTTT
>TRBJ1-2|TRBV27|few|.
CASSPGASYGYTF
TGTGCCAGCAGTCCCGGGGCTTCTTATGGCTACACCTTC
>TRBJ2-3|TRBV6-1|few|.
CASSSWRASRTDTQYF
TGTGCCAGCAGTTCCTGGAGGGCCAGTAGGACAGATACGCAGTATTTT
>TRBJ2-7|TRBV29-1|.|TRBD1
CSANGQGANEQYF
TGCAGCGCGAACGGACAGGGGGCGAACGAGCAGTACTTC
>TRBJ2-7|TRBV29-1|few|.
CSVSQGSYEQYF
TGCAGCGTTAGTCAGGGTTCCTACGAGCAGTACTTC
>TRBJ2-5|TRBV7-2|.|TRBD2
CASSFIAGGQSKTQYF
TGTGCCAGCAGTTTCATAGCGGGGGGGCAGTCTAAGACCCAGTACTTC
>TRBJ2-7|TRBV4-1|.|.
CASSHANEQYF
TGCGCCAGCAGCCATGCAAACGAGCAGTACTTC
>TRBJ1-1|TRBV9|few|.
CASSVGRVPGPGDTEAFF
TGTGCCAGCAGCGTAGGGAGAGTCCCGGGGCCGGGGGACACTGAAGCTTTCTTT
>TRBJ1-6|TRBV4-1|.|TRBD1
CASSQDVDRVNSPLHF
TGCGCCAGCAGCCAAGACGTAGACAGGGTTAATTCACCCCTCCACTTT
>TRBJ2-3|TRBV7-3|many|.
CASSLQGGLDTQYF
TGTGCCAGCAGCTTACAGGGGGGTTTGGATACGCAGTATTTT
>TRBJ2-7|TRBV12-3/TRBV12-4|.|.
CASSLESRDRTISVYF
TGTGCCAGCAGTTTAGAGTCCCGTGACAGGACAATATCGGTGTACTTC
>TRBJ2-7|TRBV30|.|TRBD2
CAWSPPGGAGPYEQYF
TGTGCCTGGAGTCCCCCCGGGGGGGCAGGTCCCTACGAGCAGTACTTC
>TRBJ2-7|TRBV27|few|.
CASSLRDGASYEQYF
TGTGCCAGCAGTTTGCGAGACGGAGCCTCCTACGAGCAGTACTTC
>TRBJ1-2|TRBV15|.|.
CATSRDGRYGYTF
TGTGCCACCAGCAGAGATGGCAGATATGGCTACACCTTC
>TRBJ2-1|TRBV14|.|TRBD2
CASSPRSGSLSYNEQFF
TGTGCCAGCAGCCCGCGTAGCGGGAGCCTTTCCTACAATGAGCAGTTCTTC
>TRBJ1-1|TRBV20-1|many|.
CSAYQRGGDTEAFF
TGCAGTGCTTACCAGAGGGGCGGGGACACTGAAGCTTTCTTT
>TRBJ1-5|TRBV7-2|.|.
CASSQQRGNQPQHF
TGTGCCAGCAGCCAGCAGAGAGGCAATCAGCCCCAGCATTTT
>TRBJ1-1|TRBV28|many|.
CASKRDSNQAFF
TGTGCCAGCAAGCGTGACAGCAACCAAGCTTTCTTT
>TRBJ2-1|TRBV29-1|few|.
CSARSSAGVLYNEQFF
TGCAGCGCCCGAAGTTCCGCAGGCGTCCTATACAATGAGCAGTTCTTC
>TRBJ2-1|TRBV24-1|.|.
CATSDGGQGLRNEQFF
TGTGCCACCAGTGATGGGGGGCAGGGGTTAAGGAATGAGCAGTTCTTC
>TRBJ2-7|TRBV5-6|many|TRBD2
CASSQAGGGYEQYF
TGTGCCAGCAGCCAAGCGGGGGGCGGGTACGAGCAGTACTTC
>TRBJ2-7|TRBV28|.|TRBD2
CASRGTSGSHEQYF
TGTGCCAGCAGAGGGACTAGCGGGAGCCACGAGCAGTACTTC
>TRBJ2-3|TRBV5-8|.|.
CASSLGTDLITGTQYF
TGTGCCAGCAGCTTAGGGACGGACCTAATCACAGGTACGCAGTATTTT
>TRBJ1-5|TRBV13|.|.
CASSYGTKYSNQPQHF
TGTGCCAGCAGCTACGGGACAAAATATAGCAATCAGCCCCAGCATTTT
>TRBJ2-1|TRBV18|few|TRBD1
CASSPPGTVFYNEQFF
TGTGCCAGCTCACCACCCGGGACAGTATTTTACAATGAGCAGTTCTTC
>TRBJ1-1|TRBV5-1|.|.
CASSWPGGGAGTEAFF
TGCGCCAGCAGCTGGCCCGGGGGGGGGGCTGGCACTGAAGCTTTCTTT
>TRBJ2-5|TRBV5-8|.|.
CASSLGPGVPETQYF
TGTGCCAGCAGCTTGGGTCCTGGGGTCCCAGAGACCCAGTACTTC
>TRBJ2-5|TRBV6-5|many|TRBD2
CASSYSASGQETQYF
TGTGCCAGCAGTTACTCAGCTAGCGGCCAAGAGACCCAGTACTTC
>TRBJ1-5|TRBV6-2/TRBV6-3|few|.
CASMPRPSQPQHF
TGTGCCAGCATGCCCCGACCCAGTCAGCCCCAGCATTTT
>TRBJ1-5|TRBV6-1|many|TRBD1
CASSVTGGWQPQHF
TGTGCCAGCAGTGTGACAGGGGGTTGGCAGCCCCAGCATTTT
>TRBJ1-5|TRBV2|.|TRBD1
CASSEAQGVQPQHF
TGTGCCAGCAGTGAAGCGCAGGGGGTTCAGCCCCAGCATTTT
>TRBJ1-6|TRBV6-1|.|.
CASSEVGASPLHF
TGTGCCAGCAGTGAAGTCGGAGCTTCACCCCTCCACTTT
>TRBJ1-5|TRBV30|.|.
CAWSRLGQGPQPQHF
TGTGCCTGGAGCCGACTCGGCCAGGGCCCTCAGCCCCAGCATTTT
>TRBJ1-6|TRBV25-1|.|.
CASSEIGTRNSPLHF
TGTGCCAGCAGTGAAATTGGGACTAGGAATTCACCCCTCCACTTT
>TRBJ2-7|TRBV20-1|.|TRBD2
CSARDWREVNEQYF
TGCAGTGCTAGAGATTGGCGGGAGGTCAACGAGCAGTACTTC
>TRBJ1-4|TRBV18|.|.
CASDGATNEKLFF
TGTGCCAGCGACGGGGCAACTAATGAAAAACTGTTTTTT
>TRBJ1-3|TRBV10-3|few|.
CAIRGDDGNTIYF
TGTGCCATCAGGGGGGACGACGGAAACACCATATATTTT
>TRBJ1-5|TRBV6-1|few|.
CASSEFQGQPQHF
TGTGCCAGCAGTGAATTTCAAGGTCAGCCCCAGCATTTT
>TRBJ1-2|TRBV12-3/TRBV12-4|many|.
CASRTPGVPYGYTF
TGTGCCAGCAGAACCCCCGGGGTCCCATATGGCTACACCTTC
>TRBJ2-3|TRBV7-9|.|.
CASSQSFYPADTQYF
TGCGCCAGCAGCCAAAGCTTTTACCCCGCAGATACGCAGTATTTT
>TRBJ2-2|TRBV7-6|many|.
CASSLVAETGELFF
TGTGCCAGCAGCTTAGTGGCGGAAACCGGGGAGCTGTTTTTT
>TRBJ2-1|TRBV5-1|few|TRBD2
CASSFGLAGPPNEQFF
TGCGCCAGCAGCTTTGGACTAGCGGGGCCTCCCAATGAGCAGTTCTTC
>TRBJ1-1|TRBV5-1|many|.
CASSPMVGATEAFF
TGCGCCAGCAGCCCGATGGTAGGGGCCACTGAAGCTTTCTTT
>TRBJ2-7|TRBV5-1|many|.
CASSLGQGAYEQYF
TGTGCCAGCAGTTTAGGGCAGGGAGCCTACGAGCAGTACTTC
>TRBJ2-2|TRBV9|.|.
CASSPPQGIRELFF
TGTGCCAGCAGCCCCCCACAGGGCATCCGGGAGCTGTTTTTT
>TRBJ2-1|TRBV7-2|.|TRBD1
CASSRDRGREQFF
TGTGCCAGCAGCCGGGACAGGGGCCGCGAGCAGTTCTTC
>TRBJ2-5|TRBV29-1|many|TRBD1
CSVRTGIEQETQYF
TGCAGCGTACGGACAGGGATTGAGCAAGAGACCCAGTACTTC
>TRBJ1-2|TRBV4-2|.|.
CASSQDGDINYGYTF
TGTGCCAGCAGCCAAGATGGGGATATTAACTATGGCTACACCTTC